These 8 T cell receptor beta chains were sequenced from one sample in a study of ipilimumab plus nivolumab after autologous stem cell transplantation. Produced via immunoSEQ multiplex PCR; TCRdb's table is partial and in-frame only. The data hold under 30,000 clones, with approximately 86% observed a single time. This specimen consisted of PBMCs, obtained in a trial of ipilimumab plus nivolumab as post-transplant consolidation. These receptors were collected from a male donor with diffuse large B-cell lymphoma.

The rearrangement uses TRBV16 and TRBJ1-1; perhaps TRBD1 as D (6 bases). The CDR3 runs to 14 residues. The germline V gene has CDR1 KGHSY and CDR2 FQNENV. V was shortened by 4 bases and J by 0 bases, with 9 bases between the two germline ends. CDR3 sequence: CASSPDSLNTEAFF. CDR3 coding DNA: TGTGCCAGCAGCCCGGACAGCCTGAACACTGAAGCTTTCTTT.

The chain combines TRBV4-1 with TRBJ2-1, with D perhaps TRBD2 (7 bases). The CDR3 length is 17 residues. V lost 4 bases and J lost 4, with 20 bases in between. Germline V gene lookup returns CDR1 MGHRA and CDR2 YSYEKL. The DNA for the CDR3 is TGCGCCAGCAGCCTTTACCGAGGGGGGGCGCAGTACAATGAGCAGTTCTTC. It yields the protein CASSLYRGGAQYNEQFF.

V and J are TRBV27 and TRBJ2-1; 9 bases are a match to TRBD1. Germline assignment: CDR1 MNHEY and CDR2 SMNVEV (reference sequence). The CDR3 is 18 amino acids. The trim removed 6 bases at V and 8 bases at J, leaving 20 bases unmatched. CDR3 sequence reads: CASRKSLFRTGAEDEQFF. Here the CDR3 DNA reads TGTGCCAGCAGAAAAAGCTTATTCCGGACAGGGGCTGAGGATGAGCAGTTCTTC.

This chain joins TRBV4-2 and TRBJ1-1; tentatively, D is TRBD1 (6 bases). This CDR3 has 15 residues. Germline V gives CDR1 LGHNA, CDR2 YNFKEQ. V lost 1 base and J lost 1, with 10 bases in between. The chain's CDR3 is CASSQVDRPNTEAFF. CDR3 coding DNA: TGTGCCAGCAGCCAAGTTGACAGGCCGAACACTGAAGCTTTCTTT.

This clone was detected only once. The V call is TRBV7-6, the J call TRBJ2-5; D is unresolved. Looked up from germline, CDR1 is SGHVS and CDR2 is FNYEAQ. This CDR3 has 12 amino acids. V was clipped by 4 bases and J by 2 bases, with 5 bases between them. The CDR3 sequence is CASSSRQETQYF. CDR3 nucleotide sequence: TGTGCCAGCAGCTCACGACAAGAGACCCAGTACTTC.

This chain joins TRBV19 and TRBJ2-3; possible D gene TRBD1, 6 bases. The V end was cut by 9 bases, the J end by 2 bases, with 12 bases between. Germline V gene data show CDR1 as LNHDA and CDR2 as SQIVND (reference sequence). The CDR3 has 13 residues. Written as DNA, the CDR3 is TGTGCCAGAAGACAGGAGAACACAGATACGCAGTATTTT. This codes for CARRQENTDTQYF.

This rearrangement joins TRBV30 to TRBJ1-5, with D perhaps TRBD1 (6 bases). The CDR3 is 15 amino acids. Germline-derived CDR1 and CDR2 are GTSNPN and SVGIG (reference sequence). The V gene lost 4 bases and the J gene lost 6 bases, with 19 bases spanning the gap. The CDR3 DNA reads TGTGCCTGGATCGCGGCAGGGGTCGTTGGTCAGCCCCAGCATTTT. Translating it yields CAWIAAGVVGQPQHF.

V is TRBV5-1 and J is TRBJ2-4, with 7 bases matching TRBD1. The CDR3 is made up of 14 amino acids. The germline gives CDR1 SGHRS, CDR2 YFSETQ. Losses at the gene ends were 7 bases for V and 8 bases for J; bases not matched to a gene: 12. DNA of the CDR3: TGCGCCAGCCGTCTACAGGACAGGAACGACATTCAGTACTTC. Protein sequence: CASRLQDRNDIQYF.